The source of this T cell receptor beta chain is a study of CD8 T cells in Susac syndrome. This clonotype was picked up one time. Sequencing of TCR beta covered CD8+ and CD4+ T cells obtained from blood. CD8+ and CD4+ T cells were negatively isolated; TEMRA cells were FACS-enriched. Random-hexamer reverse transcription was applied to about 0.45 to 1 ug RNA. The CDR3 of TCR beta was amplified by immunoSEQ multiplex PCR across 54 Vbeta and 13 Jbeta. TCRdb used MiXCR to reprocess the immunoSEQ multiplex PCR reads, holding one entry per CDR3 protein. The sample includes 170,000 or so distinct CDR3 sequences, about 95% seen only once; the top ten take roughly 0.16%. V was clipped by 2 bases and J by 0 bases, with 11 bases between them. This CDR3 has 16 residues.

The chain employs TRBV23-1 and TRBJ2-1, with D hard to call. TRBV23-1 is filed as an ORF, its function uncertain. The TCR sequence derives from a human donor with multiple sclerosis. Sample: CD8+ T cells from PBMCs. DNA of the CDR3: TGCGCCAGCAGTCAAAACCGATCTAGCTCCTACAATGAGCAGTTCTTC. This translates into CASSQNRSSSYNEQFF.